What follows describes a single T cell receptor (beta chain). The antigen remains undetermined. The CDR3 runs to 16 residues. V lost 0 bases, J lost 1 base, and 10 bases lay in between. Looked up from germline, CDR1 is LNHNV and CDR2 is YYDKDF (reference sequence). These data come from a study of beta chain features in type 1 diabetes. Study-wide background: The patients were much like the healthy donors in age, gender and cell yields.

Of the isolated RNA, all was reverse transcribed, and so the sequenced material was expressed TCRB transcripts. Sequencing used immunoSEQ multiplex PCR; TCRdb keeps in-frame clones, though not all of them. The sample has approximately 60,000 clones; about 60% are singletons. Based on CD45RO/CCR7/CD25/CD127/CD95/CD27, CD4+ regulatory, stem cell-like memory, naive and central memory cells were sorted. General study results and limits: Significant though moderate, a shortening of TCRB CDR3s appeared in all four CD4+ subsets of Type 1 diabetes patients. The study found fewer insertions and more deletions at VDJ junctions in type 1 diabetes patients.

Input material: Tregs from blood. The rearrangement uses TRBV15 and TRBJ2-1, with D possibly being TRBD2 (6 bases). The origin of this receptor is a woman under 30 in good health. CDR3 in DNA: TGTGCCACCAGCAGAGATCCCGCGGGGTCCTACAATGAGCAGTTCTTC. It codes for CATSRDPAGSYNEQFF. Looking up the rest from reference TRBV15 and TRBJ2-1 gives the full variable domain: DAMVIQNPRYQVTQFGKPVTLSCSQTLNHNVMYWYQQKSSQAPKLLFHYYDKDFNNEADTPDNFQSRRPNTSFCFLDIRSPGLGDTAMYLCATSRDPAGSYNEQFFGPGTRLTVL.